This T cell receptor (beta chain) emerged from a study of T cells after yellow fever vaccination. Only a few counts were recorded for this clonotype. Whole-study results and caveats: Among all clonotypes, a small share was observed in both CD4 and CD8 compartments.

A process of 5'RACE template switching, which added a universal primer site and UMIs, was used to make TCR cDNA. TCRdb analysed the 5' RACE reads with MiXCR anew, one entry per CDR3 protein. The repertoire holds 75,000 to 100,000 distinct CDR3 sequences, with 8.9% as singletons. The CDR3 runs 14 residues. CDR1 is LNHDA, CDR2 SQIVND, per germline (reference sequence). The V end lost 0 bases, the J end lost 8 bases, and 10 bases lay between the germline ends. The sequencing used CD8+ T cells not binding an NS4B(214-222) dextramer, sorted from PBMCs, collected around 14 days after the first yellow fever vaccination. The chain carries TRBV19 and TRBJ1-4; D gene unclear. This receptor was taken from a man between 18 and 35 years old who received the YFV17D yellow fever vaccine. CDR3 DNA: TGTGCCAGTAGTATAGACGTTCGTAGGGAAAAACTGTTTTTT. Translation: CASSIDVRREKLFF.